The clone carrying this TCR beta chain was observed once. This sample is drawn from a study of technical replicates of blood from four donors. The repertoire was sequenced with immunoSEQ multiplex PCR; TCRdb's copy has only in-frame clones and lacks some. The table lists some 70,000 clones, 91% of them singletons. Germline CDR1 and CDR2: SNHLY and FYNNEI. Trimming at V came to 0 bases and at J to 5 bases, leaving 10 bases not matched to a gene. CDR3 size: 18 residues. Sample: PBMCs. The sequence derives from a human donor in good health. Some clones in this sample may be carry-over from other donors' samples. The V call is TRBV2, the J call TRBJ1-6; the match to TRBD1 covers 7 bases. CDR3 residues: CASSEAPQGWEDNSPLHF. As DNA, the CDR3 is TGTGCCAGCAGTGAAGCCCCACAGGGGTGGGAGGATAATTCACCCCTCCACTTT.